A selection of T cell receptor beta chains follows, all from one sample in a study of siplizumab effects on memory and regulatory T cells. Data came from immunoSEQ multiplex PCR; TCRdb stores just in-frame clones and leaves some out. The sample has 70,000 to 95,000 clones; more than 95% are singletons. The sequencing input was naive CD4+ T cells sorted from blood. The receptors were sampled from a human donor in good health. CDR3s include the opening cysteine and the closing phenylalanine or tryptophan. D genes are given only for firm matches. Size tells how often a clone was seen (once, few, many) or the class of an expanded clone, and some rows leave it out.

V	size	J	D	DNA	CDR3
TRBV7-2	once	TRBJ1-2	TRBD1	TGTGCCAGCAGCTTAAGCGGACAGGGAAACTATGGCTACACCTTC	CASSLSGQGNYGYTF
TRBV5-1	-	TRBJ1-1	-	TGCGCCAGTTCACAGGGAGGCACTGAAGCTTTCTTT	CASSQGGTEAFF
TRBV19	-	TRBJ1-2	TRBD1	TGTGCCAGTAGTAGGACGACAGGGATTGACTATGGCTACACCTTC	CASSRTTGIDYGYTF
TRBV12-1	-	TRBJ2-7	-	TGTGCCAGCGGCCGGGACTACGGCACCGGGGAGCAGTACTTC	CASGRDYGTGEQYF
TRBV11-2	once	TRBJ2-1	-	TGTGCCAGCAGCGCGAGGGATGAAAATGAGCAGTTCTTC	CASSARDENEQFF
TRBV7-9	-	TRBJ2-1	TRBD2	TGTGCCAGCAGCCTCCGAACTAAGACTAGCGGGCCTAACAATGAGCAGTTCTTC	CASSLRTKTSGPNNEQFF
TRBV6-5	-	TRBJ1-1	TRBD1	TGTGCCAGCAGGGGGACAGGGAGGGCCACTGAAGCTTTCTTT	CASRGTGRATEAFF
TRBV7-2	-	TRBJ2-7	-	TGTGCCAGCAGCTTAGGTCTAGCAGCCTACGAGCAGTACTTC	CASSLGLAAYEQYF
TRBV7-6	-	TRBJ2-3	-	TGTGCCAGCAGCTTAGGGGGGGCATCTGCAGATACGCAGTATTTT	CASSLGGASADTQYF
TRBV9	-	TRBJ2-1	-	TGTGCCAGCAGCCCCCACCAACCCCTTAGCTGGACCCAGGGATACAATGAGCAGTTCTTC	CASSPHQPLSWTQGYNEQFF
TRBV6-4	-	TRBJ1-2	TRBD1	TGTGCCAGCAGGTCGGGACAGCGTTATGGCTACACCTTC	CASRSGQRYGYTF